The sequence of this T cell receptor (beta chain) was determined in a study of T cell changes during pregnancy in multiple sclerosis. This table comes from immunoSEQ multiplex PCR, and its TCRdb copy is limited to in-frame clones, with some not included. Here the sample spans more than 90,000 clones, 75% to 95% being singletons. From germline, CDR1 is MNHEY and CDR2 SMNVEV (reference sequence). There are 14 residues in the CDR3. Trimming removed 2 bases from V and 4 bases from J; junction bases left unmatched: 4. The starting material was peripheral blood, obtained in the second trimester of pregnancy. V gene TRBV27 combines with J gene TRBJ1-2; 7 bases match TRBD1. The sequence derives from a female donor with multiple sclerosis, enrolled in a pregnancy study. The CDR3 spells CASSLQGGPYGYTF. The CDR3, as DNA: TGTGCCAGCAGTTTACAAGGGGGCCCCTATGGCTACACCTTC.